This T cell receptor (beta chain) originates from a study of T cells in localized non-small cell lung cancer. General observations from the study: Uninvolved adjacent lung had more T cell clonality than any other tissue, topping tumor.

Assay used: immunoSEQ multiplex PCR; TCRdb lists only in-frame clones, some missing. The sample consists of roughly 40,000 clones, around 83% of them appearing once. This clone was seen a few times. Its antigen is still unknown. This TCR was recovered from a man aged 35 to 69 with stage II lung adenocarcinoma. The sample in question was PBMCs, obtained before any cancer treatment.

CDR3 protein: CASRAGTRIHEQFF. The CDR3 DNA follows: TGTGCCAGCAGAGCCGGGACTAGAATACATGAGCAGTTCTTC. The V gene is TRBV6-5, the J gene TRBJ2-1; TRBD2 aligns across 8 bases. Germline V gene lookup returns CDR1 MNHEY and CDR2 SVGAGI. This CDR3 has 14 residues. The trim removed 6 bases at V and 8 bases at J, leaving 9 bases unmatched.